This T cell receptor (beta chain) came from a study of T cell repertoires and Cas9 in healthy adults. Method: immunoSEQ multiplex PCR; TCRdb's copy keeps in-frame clones and lacks some. The table records 1,500 or so clones, roughly 93% of them present only once. Trimming removed 4 bases from V and 11 bases from J; junction bases left unmatched: 13. Germline V CDR1 and CDR2: SGHTA, FQGNSA. This CDR3 has 15 residues. Sequencing was carried out using SpCas9-reactive CD4+ effector T cells (CD137+, CD154-, CD25-, CD127+) from PBMCs; culture status not recorded. The receptor was derived from a human donor in good health. V is TRBV7-2 and J is TRBJ2-1; 8 positions match TRBD1. CDR3 nucleotide sequence: TGTGCCAGCAGCTCTCGGACAGGGTTGGGGAGAAAGCAGTTCTTC. It specifies CASSSRTGLGRKQFF. Variable domain in full (rest from reference TRBV7-2 and TRBJ2-1): GAGVSQSPSNKVTEKGKDVELRCDPISGHTALYWYRQSLGQGLEFLIYFQGNSAPDKSGLPSDRFSAERTGGSVSTLTIQRTQQEDSAVYLCASSSRTGLGRKQFFGPGTRLTVL.